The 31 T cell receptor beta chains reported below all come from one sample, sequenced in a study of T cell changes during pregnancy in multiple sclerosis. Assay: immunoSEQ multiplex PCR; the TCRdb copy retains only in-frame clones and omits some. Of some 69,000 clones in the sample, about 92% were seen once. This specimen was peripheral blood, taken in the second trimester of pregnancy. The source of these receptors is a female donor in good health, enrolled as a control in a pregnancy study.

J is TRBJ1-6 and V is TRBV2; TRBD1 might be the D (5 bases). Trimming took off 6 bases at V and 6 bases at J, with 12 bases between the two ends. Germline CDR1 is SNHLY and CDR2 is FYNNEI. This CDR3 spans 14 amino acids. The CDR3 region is CASSTQGINSPLHF. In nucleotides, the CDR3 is TGTGCCAGCAGCACCCAGGGAATTAATTCACCCCTCCACTTT.

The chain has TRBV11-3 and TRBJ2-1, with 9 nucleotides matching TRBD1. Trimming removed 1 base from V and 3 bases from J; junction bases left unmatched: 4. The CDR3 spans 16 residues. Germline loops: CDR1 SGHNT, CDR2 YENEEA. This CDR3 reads CASSLAGDRVYNEQFF. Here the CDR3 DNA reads TGTGCCAGCAGCTTAGCCGGGGACAGGGTCTACAATGAGCAGTTCTTC.

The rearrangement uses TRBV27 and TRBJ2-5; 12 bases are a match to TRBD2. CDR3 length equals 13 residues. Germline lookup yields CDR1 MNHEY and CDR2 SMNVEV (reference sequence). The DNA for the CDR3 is TGTGCGTCAGGCACTAGCGGGGGGGAGACCCAGTACTTC. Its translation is CASGTSGGETQYF.

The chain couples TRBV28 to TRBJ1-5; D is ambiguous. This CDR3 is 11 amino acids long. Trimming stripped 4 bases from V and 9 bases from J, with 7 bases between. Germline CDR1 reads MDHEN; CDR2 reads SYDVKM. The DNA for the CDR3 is TGTGCCAGCAGTTCCTATGGGCCCCAGCATTTT. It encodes CASSSYGPQHF.

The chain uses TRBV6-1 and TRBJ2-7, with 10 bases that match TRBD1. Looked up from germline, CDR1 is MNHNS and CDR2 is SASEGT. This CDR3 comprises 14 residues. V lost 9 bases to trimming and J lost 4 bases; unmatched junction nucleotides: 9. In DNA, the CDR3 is TGTGCCAGTTGTCTCGGGACAGGGGTATACGAGCAGTACTTC. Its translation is CASCLGTGVYEQYF.

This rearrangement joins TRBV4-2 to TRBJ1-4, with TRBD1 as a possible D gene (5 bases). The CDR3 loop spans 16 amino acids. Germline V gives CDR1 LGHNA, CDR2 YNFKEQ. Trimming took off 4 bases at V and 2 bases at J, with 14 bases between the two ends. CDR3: CASSPLWGGTNEKLFF. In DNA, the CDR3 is TGTGCCAGCAGCCCTCTTTGGGGGGGTACTAATGAAAAACTGTTTTTT.

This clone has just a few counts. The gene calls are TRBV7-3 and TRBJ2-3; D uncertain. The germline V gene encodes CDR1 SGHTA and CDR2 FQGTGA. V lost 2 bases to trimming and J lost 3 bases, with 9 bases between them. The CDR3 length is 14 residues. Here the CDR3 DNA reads TGTGCCAGCAGCTTATCTGGGCCGACAGATACGCAGTATTTT. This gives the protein CASSLSGPTDTQYF.

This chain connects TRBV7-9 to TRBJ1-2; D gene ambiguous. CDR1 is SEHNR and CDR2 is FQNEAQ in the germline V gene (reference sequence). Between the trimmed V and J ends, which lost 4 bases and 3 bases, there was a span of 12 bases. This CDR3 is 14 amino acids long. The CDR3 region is CASSYPTEYYGYTF. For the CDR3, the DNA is TGTGCCAGCAGCTACCCTACAGAATACTATGGCTACACCTTC.

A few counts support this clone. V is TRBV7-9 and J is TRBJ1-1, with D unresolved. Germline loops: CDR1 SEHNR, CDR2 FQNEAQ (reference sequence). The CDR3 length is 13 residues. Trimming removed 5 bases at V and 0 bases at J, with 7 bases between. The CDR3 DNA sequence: TGTGCCAGCAGCGAGCCGATGAACACTGAAGCTTTCTTT. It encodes CASSEPMNTEAFF.

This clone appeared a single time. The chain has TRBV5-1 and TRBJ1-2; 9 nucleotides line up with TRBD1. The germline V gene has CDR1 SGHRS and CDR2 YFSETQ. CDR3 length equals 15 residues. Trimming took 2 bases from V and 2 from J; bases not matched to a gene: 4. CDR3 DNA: TGCGCCAGCAGCTTTGGGGACAGGGAGAACTATGGCTACACCTTC. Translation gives CASSFGDRENYGYTF.

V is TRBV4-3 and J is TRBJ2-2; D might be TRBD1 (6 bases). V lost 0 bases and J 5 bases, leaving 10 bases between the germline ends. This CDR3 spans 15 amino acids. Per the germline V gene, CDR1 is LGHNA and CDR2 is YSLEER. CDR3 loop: CASSQERGFTGELFF. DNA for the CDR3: TGCGCCAGCAGCCAAGAAAGGGGGTTTACCGGGGAGCTGTTTTTT.

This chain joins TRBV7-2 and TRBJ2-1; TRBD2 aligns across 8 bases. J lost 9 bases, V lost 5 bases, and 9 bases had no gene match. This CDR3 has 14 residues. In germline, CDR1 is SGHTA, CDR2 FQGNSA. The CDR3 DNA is TGTGCCAGCAGCGGGGGCGGGGGGTTCGTTGAGCAGTTCTTC. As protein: CASSGGGGFVEQFF.

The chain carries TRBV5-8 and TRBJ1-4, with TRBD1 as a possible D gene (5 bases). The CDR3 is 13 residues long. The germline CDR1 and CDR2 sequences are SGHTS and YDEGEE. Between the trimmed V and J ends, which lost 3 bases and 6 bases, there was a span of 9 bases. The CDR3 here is CASSSDMYEKLFF. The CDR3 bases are TGTGCCAGCAGCTCGGACATGTATGAAAAACTGTTTTTT.

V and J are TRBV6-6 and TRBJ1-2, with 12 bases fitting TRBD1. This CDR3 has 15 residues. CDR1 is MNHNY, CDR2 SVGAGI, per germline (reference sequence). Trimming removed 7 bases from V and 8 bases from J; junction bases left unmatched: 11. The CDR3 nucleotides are TGTGCCAGCAAGCTTGGGGGACAGGGGGCGGGAGGCTACACCTTC. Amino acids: CASKLGGQGAGGYTF.

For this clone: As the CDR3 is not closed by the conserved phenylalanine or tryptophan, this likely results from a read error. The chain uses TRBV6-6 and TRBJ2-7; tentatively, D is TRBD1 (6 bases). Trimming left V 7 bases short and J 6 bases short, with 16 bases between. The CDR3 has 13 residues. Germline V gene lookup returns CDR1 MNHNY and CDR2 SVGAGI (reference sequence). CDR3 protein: CASNPTGIGEQYL. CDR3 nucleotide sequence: TGTGCCAGCAATCCTACAGGGATTGGCGAGCAGTACCTC.

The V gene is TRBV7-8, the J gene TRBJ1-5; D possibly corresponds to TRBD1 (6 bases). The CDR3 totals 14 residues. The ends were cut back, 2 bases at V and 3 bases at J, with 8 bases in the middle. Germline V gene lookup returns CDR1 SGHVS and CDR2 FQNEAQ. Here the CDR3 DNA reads TGTGCCAGCAGCTTACAGGGGAACAATCAGCCCCAGCATTTT. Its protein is CASSLQGNNQPQHF.

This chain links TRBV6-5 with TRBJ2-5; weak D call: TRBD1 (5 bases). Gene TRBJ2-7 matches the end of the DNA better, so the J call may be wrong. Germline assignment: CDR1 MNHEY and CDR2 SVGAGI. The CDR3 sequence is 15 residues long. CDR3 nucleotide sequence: TGTGCCAGCAGTTACTCGGCAGGGATGATGTACGAGCAGTACTTC. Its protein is CASSYSAGMMYEQYF.

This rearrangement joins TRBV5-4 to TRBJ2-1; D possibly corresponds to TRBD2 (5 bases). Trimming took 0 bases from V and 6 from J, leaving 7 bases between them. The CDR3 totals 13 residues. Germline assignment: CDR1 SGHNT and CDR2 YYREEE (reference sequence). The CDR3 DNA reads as TGTGCCAGCAGCTTGGGGGGAGCCAATGAGCAGTTCTTC. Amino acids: CASSLGGANEQFF. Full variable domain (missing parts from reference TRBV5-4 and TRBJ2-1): ETGVTQSPTHLIKTRGQQVTLRCSSQSGHNTVSWYQQALGQGPQFIFQYYREEENGRGNFPPRFSGLQFPNYSSELNVNALELDDSALYLCASSLGGANEQFFGPGTRLTVL.

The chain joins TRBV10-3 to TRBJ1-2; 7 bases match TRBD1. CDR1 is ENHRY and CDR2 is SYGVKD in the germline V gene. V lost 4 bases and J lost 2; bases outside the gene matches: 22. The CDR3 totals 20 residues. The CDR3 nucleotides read TGTGCCATCAGTGGGCGGGACAGTTCTCCACCAGACTTCACAAACTATGGCTACACCTTC. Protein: CAISGRDSSPPDFTNYGYTF.

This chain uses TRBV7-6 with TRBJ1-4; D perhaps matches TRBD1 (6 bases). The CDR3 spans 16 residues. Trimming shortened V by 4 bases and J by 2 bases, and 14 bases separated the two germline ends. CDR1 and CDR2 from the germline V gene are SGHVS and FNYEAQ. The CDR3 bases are TGTGCCAGCAGCTCCACACAGGGCTCGACTAATGAAAAACTGTTTTTT. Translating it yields CASSSTQGSTNEKLFF.

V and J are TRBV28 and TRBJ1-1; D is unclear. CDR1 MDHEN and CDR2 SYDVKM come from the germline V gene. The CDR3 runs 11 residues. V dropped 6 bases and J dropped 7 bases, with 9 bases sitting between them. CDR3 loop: CASRSGGEAFF. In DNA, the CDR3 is TGTGCCAGCAGGAGTGGCGGTGAAGCTTTCTTT. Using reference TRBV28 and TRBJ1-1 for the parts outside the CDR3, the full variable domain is DVKVTQSSRYLVKRTGEKVFLECVQDMDHENMFWYRQDPGLGLRLIYFSYDVKMKEKGDIPEGYSVSREKKERFSLILESASTNQTSMYLCASRSGGEAFFGQGTRLTVV.

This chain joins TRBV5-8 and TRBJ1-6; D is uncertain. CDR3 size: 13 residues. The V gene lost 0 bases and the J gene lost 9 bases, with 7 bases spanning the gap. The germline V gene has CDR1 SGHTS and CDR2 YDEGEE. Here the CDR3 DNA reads TGTGCCAGCAGCTTGGCCAACGGTTCACCCCTCCACTTT. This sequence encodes CASSLANGSPLHF.

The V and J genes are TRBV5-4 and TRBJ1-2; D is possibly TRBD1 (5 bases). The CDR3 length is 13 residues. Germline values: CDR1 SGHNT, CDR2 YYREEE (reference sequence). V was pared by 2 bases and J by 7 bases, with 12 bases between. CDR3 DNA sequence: TGTGCCAGCAGCTTTGGGGCCTCCATTGGCTACACCTTC. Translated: CASSFGASIGYTF.

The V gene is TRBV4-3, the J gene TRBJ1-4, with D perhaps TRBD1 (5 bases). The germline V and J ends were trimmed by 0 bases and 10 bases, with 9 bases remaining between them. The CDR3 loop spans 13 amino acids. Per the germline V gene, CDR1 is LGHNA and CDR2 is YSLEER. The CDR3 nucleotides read TGCGCCAGCAGCCAAGATCATACAGGAAAACTGTTTTTT. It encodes CASSQDHTGKLFF.

CDR3 in DNA: TGTGCCAGCAGCCCCGGACAGGGCTCTTTTATGAACACTGAAGCTTTCTTT. This codes for CASSPGQGSFMNTEAFF. The chain links TRBV7-2 to TRBJ1-1; TRBD1 agrees at 8 bases. Germline-derived CDR1 and CDR2 are SGHTA and FQGNSA. V trimming: 5 bases; J trimming: 0 bases; junction bases outside the gene matches: 11. CDR3 size: 17 residues.

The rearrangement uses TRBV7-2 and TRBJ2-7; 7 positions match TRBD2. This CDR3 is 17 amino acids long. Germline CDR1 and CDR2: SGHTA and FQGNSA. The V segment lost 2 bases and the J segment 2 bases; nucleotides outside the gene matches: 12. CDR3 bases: TGTGCCAGCAGCTTATATATACGGGGGGACGGACCCTACGAGCAGTACTTC. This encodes CASSLYIRGDGPYEQYF. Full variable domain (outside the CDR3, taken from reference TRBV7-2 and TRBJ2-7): GAGVSQSPSNKVTEKGKDVELRCDPISGHTALYWYRQSLGQGLEFLIYFQGNSAPDKSGLPSDRFSAERTGGSVSTLTIQRTQQEDSAVYLCASSLYIRGDGPYEQYFGPGTRLTVT.

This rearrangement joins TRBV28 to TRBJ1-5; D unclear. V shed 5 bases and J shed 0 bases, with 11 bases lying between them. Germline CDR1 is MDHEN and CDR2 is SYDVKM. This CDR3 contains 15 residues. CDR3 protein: CASSMQTSSNQPQHF. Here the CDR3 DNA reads TGTGCCAGCAGTATGCAGACTTCTAGCAATCAGCCCCAGCATTTT.

CDR3 sequence (DNA): TGTGCCAGCAGTGACTCGAATCGGGGATCCTACAATGAGCAGTTCTTC. Translation gives CASSDSNRGSYNEQFF. J is TRBJ2-1 and V is TRBV6-4, with D perhaps TRBD2 (5 bases). V was clipped by 0 bases and J by 1 base, with 10 bases between them. CDR1 MRHNA and CDR2 SNTAGT come from the germline V gene. The CDR3 runs 16 residues.

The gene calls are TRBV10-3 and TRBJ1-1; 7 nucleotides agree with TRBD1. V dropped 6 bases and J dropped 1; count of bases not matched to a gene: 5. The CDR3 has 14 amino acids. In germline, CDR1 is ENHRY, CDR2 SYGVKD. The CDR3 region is CAISPQGRNTEAFF. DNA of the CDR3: TGTGCCATCAGCCCACAGGGGAGGAACACTGAAGCTTTCTTT.

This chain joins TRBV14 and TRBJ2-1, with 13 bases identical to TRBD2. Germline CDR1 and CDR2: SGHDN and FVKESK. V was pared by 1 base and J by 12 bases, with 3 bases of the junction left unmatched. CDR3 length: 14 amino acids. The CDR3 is CASSQGLAGGLQFF. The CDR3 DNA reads TGTGCCAGCAGCCAAGGACTAGCGGGGGGTCTGCAGTTCTTC.

CDR3 residues: CASSYLLQGRGPLHF. The CDR3 DNA sequence: TGTGCCAGCAGTTATCTGCTGCAGGGGCGAGGACCCCTCCACTTT. The J gene is TRBJ1-6, the V gene TRBV7-9; perhaps TRBD1 as D (6 bases). The CDR3 loop spans 15 amino acids. Germline V gene sequence: CDR1 SEHNR, CDR2 FQNEAQ (reference sequence). V was shortened by 6 bases and J by 12 bases, with 21 bases between the two germline ends.